The T cell receptor beta chain under discussion was sequenced for a study of blood T cell repertoires in COVID-19. This clone has a handful of counts. The CDR3 sequence is 17 residues long. The germline CDR1 and CDR2 sequences are SGHRS and YFSETQ. V shed 1 base and J 1 base; nucleotides not matched to a gene: 6. Repertoires were generated with immunoSEQ multiplex PCR, while TCRdb's copy carries only in-frame clones and drops some. The repertoire holds 65,000 to 100,000 clones, with 88% as singletons. The sequence was obtained from an elderly woman with acute or convalescent COVID-19. V is TRBV5-1 and J is TRBJ2-2, with 8 nucleotides matching TRBD1. The specimen was peripheral blood. The CDR3 DNA sequence: TGCGCCAGCAGCTTGTATACCGGGACAGGGAACACCGGGGAGCTGTTTTTT. Protein product: CASSLYTGTGNTGELFF. The variable domain in full, with the rest retrieved from reference TRBV5-1 and TRBJ2-2, is KAGVTQTPRYLIKTRGQQVTLSCSPISGHRSVSWYQQTPGQGLQFLFEYFSETQRNKGNFPGRFSGRQFSNSRSEMNVSTLELGDSALYLCASSLYTGTGNTGELFFGEGSRLTVL.